Listed here is a single T cell receptor beta chain. The data were obtained in a study of T cells in Graves' hyperthyroidism and ophthalmopathy. There were TCR beta CDR3 regions amplified from RNA transcripts. In the first-round RT-PCR of the TCR CDR3, the HTBI primer set was used. TCRdb reprocessed the multiplex PCR reads with MiXCR, giving one entry per CDR3 protein. The sample includes roughly 520,000 distinct CDR3 sequences, roughly a quarter of them seen just once. With 9 bases clipped from V and 7 bases from J, the junction kept 6 bases outside the gene matches. Germline V gives CDR1 SGHRS, CDR2 YFSETQ. CDR3 size: 12 residues. Individuals with ophthalmopathy presented a Clinical Activity Score of at least 3, a NOSPECS grade of at least 4 and a duration under 3 months. The study left out patients who had uncontrolled infection, other autoimmune disease, pregnancy or lactation.

Sequences were obtained from blood. The clonotype comes from a woman in her thirties with Graves' ophthalmopathy. The gene calls are TRBV5-1 and TRBJ1-5; 8 bases are a match to TRBD1. The DNA of the CDR3 is TGCGCCACCACGGACAGGGAGCAGCCCCAGCATTTT. It encodes CATTDREQPQHF.